This T cell receptor beta chain was observed in a study of multiple sclerosis patients with progressive multifocal leukoencephalopathy. Method: immunoSEQ multiplex PCR; TCRdb's copy keeps in-frame clones and lacks some. The table shows some 30,000 clones, with about nine tenths occurring only once. The V and J ends lost 3 bases and 1 base respectively, with 11 bases between them. Germline CDR1 and CDR2: SNHLY and FYNNEI. The length of the CDR3 is 15 residues. Time point given: before natalizumab initiation. The sequence derives from a human donor with multiple sclerosis. Sequenced input: PBMCs. V is TRBV2 and J is TRBJ2-3; D ambiguous. The CDR3 reads CASSENWARTDTQYF. DNA of the CDR3: TGTGCCAGCAGTGAGAATTGGGCACGCACAGATACGCAGTATTTT.